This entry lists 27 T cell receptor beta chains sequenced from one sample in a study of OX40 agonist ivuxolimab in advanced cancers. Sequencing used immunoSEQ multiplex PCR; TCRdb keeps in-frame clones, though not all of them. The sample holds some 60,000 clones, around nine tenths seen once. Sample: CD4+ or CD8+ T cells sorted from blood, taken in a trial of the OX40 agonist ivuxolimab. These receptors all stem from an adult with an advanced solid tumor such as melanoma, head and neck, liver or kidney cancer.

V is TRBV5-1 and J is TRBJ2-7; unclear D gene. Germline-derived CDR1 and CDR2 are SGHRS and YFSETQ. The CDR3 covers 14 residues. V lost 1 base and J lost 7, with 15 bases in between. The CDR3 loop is CASSLTGPPREQYF. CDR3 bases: TGCGCCAGCAGCTTGACTGGCCCACCGAGGGAGCAGTACTTC.

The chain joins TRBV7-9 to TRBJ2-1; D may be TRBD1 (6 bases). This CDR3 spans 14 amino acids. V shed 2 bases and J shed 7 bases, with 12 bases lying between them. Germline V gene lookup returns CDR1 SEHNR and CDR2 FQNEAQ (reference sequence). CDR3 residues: CASSLTQGQNEQFF. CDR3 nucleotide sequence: TGTGCCAGCAGCTTAACACAGGGTCAAAATGAGCAGTTCTTC.

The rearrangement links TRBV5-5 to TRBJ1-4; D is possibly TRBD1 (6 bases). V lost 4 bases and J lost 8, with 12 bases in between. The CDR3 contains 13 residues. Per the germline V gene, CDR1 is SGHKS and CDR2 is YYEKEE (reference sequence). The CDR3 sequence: CASSLWTEEKLFF. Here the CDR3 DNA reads TGTGCCAGCAGCCTGTGGACAGAGGAAAAACTGTTTTTT.

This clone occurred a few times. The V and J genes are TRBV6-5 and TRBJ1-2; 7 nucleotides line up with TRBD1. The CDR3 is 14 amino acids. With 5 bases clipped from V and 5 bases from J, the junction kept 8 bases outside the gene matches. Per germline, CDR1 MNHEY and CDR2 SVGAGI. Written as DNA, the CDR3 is TGTGCCAGCAGTGAAGGAAACAGGGGTTATGGCTACACCTTC. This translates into CASSEGNRGYGYTF.

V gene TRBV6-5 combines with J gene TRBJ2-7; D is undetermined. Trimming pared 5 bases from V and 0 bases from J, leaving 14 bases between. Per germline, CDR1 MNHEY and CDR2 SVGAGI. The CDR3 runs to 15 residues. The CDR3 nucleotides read TGTGCCAGCAGTCGCGATGGGCTCCGCTCCTACGAGCAGTACTTC. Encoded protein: CASSRDGLRSYEQYF.

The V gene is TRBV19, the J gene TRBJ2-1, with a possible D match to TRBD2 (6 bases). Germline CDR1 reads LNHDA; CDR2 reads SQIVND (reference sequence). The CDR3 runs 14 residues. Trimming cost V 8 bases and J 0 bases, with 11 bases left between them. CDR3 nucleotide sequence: TGTGCCAGTTGTCACGGGAGCTCCTACAATGAGCAGTTCTTC. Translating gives CASCHGSSYNEQFF.

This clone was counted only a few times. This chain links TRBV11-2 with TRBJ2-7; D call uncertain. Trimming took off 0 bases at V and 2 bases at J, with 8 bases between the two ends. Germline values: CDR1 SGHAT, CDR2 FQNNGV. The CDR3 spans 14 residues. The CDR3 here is CASSLEAFPYEQYF. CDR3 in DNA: TGTGCCAGCAGCTTAGAAGCCTTCCCCTACGAGCAGTACTTC.

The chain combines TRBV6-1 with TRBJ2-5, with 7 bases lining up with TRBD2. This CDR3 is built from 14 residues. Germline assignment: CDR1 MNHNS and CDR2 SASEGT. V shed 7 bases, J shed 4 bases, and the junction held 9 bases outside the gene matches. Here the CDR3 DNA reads TGTGCCAGCAAGGTGGGAGGGTGGGGAGAGACCCAGTACTTC. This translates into CASKVGGWGETQYF.

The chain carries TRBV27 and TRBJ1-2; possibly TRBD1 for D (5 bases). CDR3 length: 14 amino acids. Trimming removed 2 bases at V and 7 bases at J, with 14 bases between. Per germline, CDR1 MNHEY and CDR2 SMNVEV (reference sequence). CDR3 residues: CASSLQGRIAGYTF. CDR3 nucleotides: TGTGCCAGCAGTTTACAGGGTAGGATAGCTGGCTACACCTTC.

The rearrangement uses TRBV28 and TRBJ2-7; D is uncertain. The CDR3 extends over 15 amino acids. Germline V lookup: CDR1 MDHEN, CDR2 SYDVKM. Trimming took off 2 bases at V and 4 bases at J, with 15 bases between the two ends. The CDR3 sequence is CASSLPGPLLYEQYF. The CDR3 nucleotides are TGTGCCAGCAGTTTACCGGGCCCTCTTCTTTACGAGCAGTACTTC. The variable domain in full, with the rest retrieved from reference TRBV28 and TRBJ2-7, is DVKVTQSSRYLVKRTGEKVFLECVQDMDHENMFWYRQDPGLGLRLIYFSYDVKMKEKGDIPEGYSVSREKKERFSLILESASTNQTSMYLCASSLPGPLLYEQYFGPGTRLTVT.

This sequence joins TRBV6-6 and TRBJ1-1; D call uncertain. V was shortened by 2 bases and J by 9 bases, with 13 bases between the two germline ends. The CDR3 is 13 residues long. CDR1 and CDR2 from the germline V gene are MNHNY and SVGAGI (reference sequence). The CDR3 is CASSYGSLGQAFF. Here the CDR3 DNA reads TGTGCCAGCAGTTACGGGAGTCTGGGCCAAGCTTTCTTT.

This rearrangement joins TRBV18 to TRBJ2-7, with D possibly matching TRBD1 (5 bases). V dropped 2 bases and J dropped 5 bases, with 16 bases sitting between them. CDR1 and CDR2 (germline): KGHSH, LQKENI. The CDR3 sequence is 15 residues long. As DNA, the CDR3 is TGTGCCAGCTCACCAGGGGCCGCCGCCTGGGACGAGCAGTACTTC. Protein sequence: CASSPGAAAWDEQYF.

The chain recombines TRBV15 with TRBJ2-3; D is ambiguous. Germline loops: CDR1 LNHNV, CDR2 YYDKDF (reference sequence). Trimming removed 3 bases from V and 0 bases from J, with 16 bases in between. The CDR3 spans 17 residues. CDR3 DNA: TGTGCCACCAGCAGGTTCAGTCCTTCCTCAAGCACAGATACGCAGTATTTT. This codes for CATSRFSPSSSTDTQYF.

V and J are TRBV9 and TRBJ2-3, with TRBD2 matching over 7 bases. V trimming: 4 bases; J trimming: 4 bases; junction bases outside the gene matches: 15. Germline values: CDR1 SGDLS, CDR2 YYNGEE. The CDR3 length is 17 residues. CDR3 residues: CASSPMRGRGSSDTQYF. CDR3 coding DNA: TGTGCCAGCAGCCCTATGAGGGGTCGCGGGAGCTCAGATACGCAGTATTTT. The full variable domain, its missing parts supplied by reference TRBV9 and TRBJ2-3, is DSGVTQTPKHLITATGQRVTLRCSPRSGDLSVYWYQQSLDQGLQFLIQYYNGEERAKGNILERFSAQQFPDLHSELNLSSLELGDSALYFCASSPMRGRGSSDTQYFGPGTRLTVL.

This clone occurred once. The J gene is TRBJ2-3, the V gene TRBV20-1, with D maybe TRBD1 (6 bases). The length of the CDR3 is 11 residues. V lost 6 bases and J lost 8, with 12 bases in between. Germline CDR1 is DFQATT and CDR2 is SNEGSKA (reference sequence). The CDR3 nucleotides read TGCAGTGCAGGGGACACTGGTACGCAGTATTTT. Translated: CSAGDTGTQYF.

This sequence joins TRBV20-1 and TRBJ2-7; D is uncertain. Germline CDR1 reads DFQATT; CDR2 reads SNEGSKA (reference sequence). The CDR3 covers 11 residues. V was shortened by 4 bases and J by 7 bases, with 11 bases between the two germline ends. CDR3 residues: CSANLQLEQYF. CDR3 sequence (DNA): TGCAGTGCTAATTTACAGTTAGAGCAGTACTTC.

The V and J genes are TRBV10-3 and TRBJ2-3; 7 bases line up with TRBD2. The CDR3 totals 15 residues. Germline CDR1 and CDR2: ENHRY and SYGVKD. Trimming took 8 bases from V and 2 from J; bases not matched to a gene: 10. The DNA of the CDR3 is TGTGCCATCCGCCCCCTAGCGGACTACACAGATACGCAGTATTTT. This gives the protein CAIRPLADYTDTQYF.

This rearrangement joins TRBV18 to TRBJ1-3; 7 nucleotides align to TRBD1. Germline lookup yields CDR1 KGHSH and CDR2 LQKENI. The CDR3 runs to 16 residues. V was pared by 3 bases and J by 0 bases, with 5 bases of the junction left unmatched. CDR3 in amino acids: CASSPLRDSSGNTIYF. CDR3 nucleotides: TGTGCCAGCTCACCCCTCCGGGACAGCTCTGGAAACACCATATATTTT.

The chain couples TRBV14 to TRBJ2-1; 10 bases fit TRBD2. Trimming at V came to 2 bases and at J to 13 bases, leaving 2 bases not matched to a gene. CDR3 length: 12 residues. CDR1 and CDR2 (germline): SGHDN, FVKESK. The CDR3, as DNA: TGTGCCAGCAGCCAAACTAGCGGGACTCAGTTCTTC. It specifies CASSQTSGTQFF.

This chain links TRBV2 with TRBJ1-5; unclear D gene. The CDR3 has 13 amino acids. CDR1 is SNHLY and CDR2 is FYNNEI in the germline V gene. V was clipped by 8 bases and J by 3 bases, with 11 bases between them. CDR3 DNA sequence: TGTGCCAGCGGGGTTCAGACCAATCAGCCCCAGCATTTT. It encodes CASGVQTNQPQHF.

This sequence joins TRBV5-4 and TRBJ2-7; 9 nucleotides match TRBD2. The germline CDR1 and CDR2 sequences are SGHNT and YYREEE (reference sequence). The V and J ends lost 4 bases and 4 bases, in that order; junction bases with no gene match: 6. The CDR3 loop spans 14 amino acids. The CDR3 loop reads CASSKTSGHYEQYF. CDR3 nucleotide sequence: TGTGCCAGCAGCAAGACTAGCGGACATTACGAGCAGTACTTC. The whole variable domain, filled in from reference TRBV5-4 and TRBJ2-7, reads ETGVTQSPTHLIKTRGQQVTLRCSSQSGHNTVSWYQQALGQGPQFIFQYYREEENGRGNFPPRFSGLQFPNYSSELNVNALELDDSALYLCASSKTSGHYEQYFGPGTRLTVT.

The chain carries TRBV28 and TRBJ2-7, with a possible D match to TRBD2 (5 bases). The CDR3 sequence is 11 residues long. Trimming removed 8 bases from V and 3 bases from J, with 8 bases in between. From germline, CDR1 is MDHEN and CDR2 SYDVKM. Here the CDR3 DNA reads TGTGCCAGCTCGGAGGTCTACGAGCAGTACTTC. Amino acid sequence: CASSEVYEQYF.

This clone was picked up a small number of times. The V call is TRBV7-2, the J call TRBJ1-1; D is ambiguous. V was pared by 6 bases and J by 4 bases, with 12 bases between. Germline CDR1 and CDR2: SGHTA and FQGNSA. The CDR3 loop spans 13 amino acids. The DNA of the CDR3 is TGTGCCAGCAGTTCAGTCTGGGGCACTGAAGCTTTCTTT. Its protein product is CASSSVWGTEAFF.

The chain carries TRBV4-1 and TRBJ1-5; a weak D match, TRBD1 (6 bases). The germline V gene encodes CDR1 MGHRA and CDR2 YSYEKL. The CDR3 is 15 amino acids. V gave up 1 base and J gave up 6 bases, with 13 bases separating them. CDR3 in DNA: TGCGCCAGCAGCCAAGCCCCCAACAGGGTTCAGCCCCAGCATTTT. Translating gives CASSQAPNRVQPQHF.

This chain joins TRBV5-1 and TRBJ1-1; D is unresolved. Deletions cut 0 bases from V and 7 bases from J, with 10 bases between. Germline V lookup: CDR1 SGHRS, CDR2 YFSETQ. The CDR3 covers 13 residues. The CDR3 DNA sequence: TGCGCCAGCAGCTTGGTCCCCCCCGATGAAGCTTTCTTT. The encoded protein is CASSLVPPDEAFF. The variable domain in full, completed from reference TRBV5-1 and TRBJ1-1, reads KAGVTQTPRYLIKTRGQQVTLSCSPISGHRSVSWYQQTPGQGLQFLFEYFSETQRNKGNFPGRFSGRQFSNSRSEMNVSTLELGDSALYLCASSLVPPDEAFFGQGTRLTVV.

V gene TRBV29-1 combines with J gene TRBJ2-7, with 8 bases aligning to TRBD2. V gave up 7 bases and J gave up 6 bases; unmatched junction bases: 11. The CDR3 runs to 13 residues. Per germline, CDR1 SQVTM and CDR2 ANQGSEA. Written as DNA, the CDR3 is TGCAGCGAGAGCGGGAGAGCCACGTCCGAGCAGTACTTC. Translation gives CSESGRATSEQYF.

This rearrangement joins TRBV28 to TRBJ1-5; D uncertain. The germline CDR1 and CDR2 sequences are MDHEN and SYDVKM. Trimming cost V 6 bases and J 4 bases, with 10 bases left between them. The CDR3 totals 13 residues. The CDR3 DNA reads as TGTGCCAGCAGGGGCCGGCGGAATCAGCCCCAGCATTTT. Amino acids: CASRGRRNQPQHF.